This is a list of T cell receptor beta chains from one sample in a study of beta chain features in type 1 diabetes. Here immunoSEQ multiplex PCR was the method, and the copy in TCRdb shows in-frame clones only, minus some. This sample has roughly 300,000 clones, with approximately 15% found just once. Sequenced sample: naive CD4+ T cells from blood. All receptors derive from a young man with type 1 diabetes. Each CDR3 is given with its conserved first and last residue. D genes are given only for firm matches. The size of a clone is reported for some rows only, either as once, few or many, or as a class for expanded clones.

V gene: TRBV4-3; clone size: few; J gene: TRBJ2-3; D gene: TRBD2; CDR3 DNA: TGCGCCAGCAGCTCTCAACCGGGACTAGCGGGTCCGGATACGCAGTATTTT; CDR3 protein: CASSSQPGLAGPDTQYF
V gene: TRBV28; clone size: NA; J gene: TRBJ1-5; D gene: TRBD1; CDR3 DNA: TGTGCCGGGTCCACAGGGGCGGGAAATCAGCCCCAGCATTTT; CDR3 protein: CAGSTGAGNQPQHF
V gene: TRBV18; clone size: NA; J gene: TRBJ2-7; D gene: TRBD1; CDR3 DNA: TGTGCCAGCTCGTCACAGGGGGTGGAGGTCGAGCAGTACTTC; CDR3 protein: CASSSQGVEVEQYF
V gene: TRBV28; clone size: NA; J gene: TRBJ2-1; D gene: TRBD1; CDR3 DNA: TGTGCCAGCAGCCTCACTCAGGGGGCGAAGTTCTTC; CDR3 protein: CASSLTQGAKFF
V gene: TRBV7-9; clone size: NA; J gene: TRBJ2-3; D gene: NA; CDR3 DNA: TGTGCCAGCAGCTTAGCGACGGGTACGCAGTATTTT; CDR3 protein: CASSLATGTQYF
V gene: TRBV7-8; clone size: NA; J gene: TRBJ2-5; D gene: TRBD2; CDR3 DNA: TGTGCCAGCAGCTTAACTAGCGGGAGAAGCCAAGAGACCCAGTACTTC; CDR3 protein: CASSLTSGRSQETQYF
V gene: TRBV29-1; clone size: NA; J gene: TRBJ1-2; D gene: NA; CDR3 DNA: TGCAGCGTCGCAGACAGAGGCTATGGCTACACCTTC; CDR3 protein: CSVADRGYGYTF
V gene: TRBV2; clone size: NA; J gene: TRBJ2-5; D gene: TRBD2; CDR3 DNA: TGTGCCAGCAGTCTCCTAGCGGGAGCTCAAGAGACCCAGTACTTC; CDR3 protein: CASSLLAGAQETQYF
V gene: TRBV27; clone size: few; J gene: TRBJ2-7; D gene: TRBD2; CDR3 DNA: TGTGCCAGCAGTCCCGGACTAGCGGGTCAAATCTACGAGCAGTACTTC; CDR3 protein: CASSPGLAGQIYEQYF
V gene: TRBV7-2; clone size: few; J gene: TRBJ2-5; D gene: NA; CDR3 DNA: TGTGCCAGCAGCTATAGCGATGCCGCAGAGACCCAGTACTTC; CDR3 protein: CASSYSDAAETQYF
V gene: TRBV19; clone size: few; J gene: TRBJ2-1; D gene: TRBD1; CDR3 DNA: TGTGCCAGTAGTACCTGGACAGGCAACAATGAGCAGTTCTTC; CDR3 protein: CASSTWTGNNEQFF
V gene: TRBV29-1; clone size: few; J gene: TRBJ2-5; D gene: TRBD1; CDR3 DNA: TGCAGCGTCTTTCGGACAGGCCAAGAGACCCAGTACTTC; CDR3 protein: CSVFRTGQETQYF
V gene: TRBV28; clone size: NA; J gene: TRBJ1-4; D gene: NA; CDR3 DNA: TGTGCCAGCAGTTTATCTCCCGCAACTAATGAAAAACTGTTTTTT; CDR3 protein: CASSLSPATNEKLFF
V gene: TRBV5-1; clone size: few; J gene: TRBJ2-7; D gene: NA; CDR3 DNA: TGCGCCAGCAGCTTATTTCAGAACTACGAGCAGTACTTC; CDR3 protein: CASSLFQNYEQYF
V gene: TRBV28; clone size: NA; J gene: TRBJ2-2; D gene: NA; CDR3 DNA: TGTGCCAGCAGCCTCGGAGGGGGCTCCGGGGAGCTGTTTTTT; CDR3 protein: CASSLGGGSGELFF
V gene: TRBV9; clone size: NA; J gene: TRBJ1-5; D gene: TRBD1; CDR3 DNA: TGTGCCAGCAGCAAGGGACAGGGGGCGAATAGCAATCAGCCCCAGCATTTT; CDR3 protein: CASSKGQGANSNQPQHF
V gene: TRBV4-3; clone size: few; J gene: TRBJ2-2; D gene: TRBD1; CDR3 DNA: TGCGCCAGCAGCCCCAGACAGGGGGGCAAACGGGAGCTGTTTTTT; CDR3 protein: CASSPRQGGKRELFF
V gene: TRBV19; clone size: NA; J gene: TRBJ2-1; D gene: TRBD2; CDR3 DNA: TGTGCCAGTAGTCTGCCTAGCGGGAGGGGGAATGAGCAGTTCTTC; CDR3 protein: CASSLPSGRGNEQFF
V gene: TRBV5-6; clone size: few; J gene: TRBJ1-1; D gene: NA; CDR3 DNA: TGTGCCAGCAGCCGCGACAGCGTTGAAGCTTTCTTT; CDR3 protein: CASSRDSVEAFF
V gene: TRBV7-3; clone size: few; J gene: TRBJ2-1; D gene: NA; CDR3 DNA: TGTGCCAGCAGACCAGGGCACAGTTACCTAGTGGATGAGCAGTTCTTC; CDR3 protein: CASRPGHSYLVDEQFF
V gene: TRBV2; clone size: NA; J gene: TRBJ1-5; D gene: NA; CDR3 DNA: TGTGCCAGCAGTGACGGTCAGCCCCAGCATTTT; CDR3 protein: CASSDGQPQHF
V gene: TRBV5-1; clone size: few; J gene: TRBJ1-1; D gene: NA; CDR3 DNA: TGCGCCAGCAGCTTCGGGCAGGGCGGGATGAACACTGAAGCTTTCTTT; CDR3 protein: CASSFGQGGMNTEAFF
V gene: TRBV13; clone size: many; J gene: TRBJ2-1; D gene: NA; CDR3 DNA: TGTGCCAGCAGGCGAACAGGCAATGAGCAGTTCTTC; CDR3 protein: CASRRTGNEQFF
V gene: TRBV25-1; clone size: few; J gene: TRBJ2-5; D gene: TRBD1; CDR3 DNA: TGTGCCAGCAGTGAATGGGGAGGACAGGGACCCGGGGAGACCCAGTACTTC; CDR3 protein: CASSEWGGQGPGETQYF
V gene: TRBV7-2; clone size: NA; J gene: TRBJ2-7; D gene: NA; CDR3 DNA: TGTGCCAGCAGCTTGGGGCGGGGCCCCTACGAGCAGTACTTC; CDR3 protein: CASSLGRGPYEQYF
V gene: TRBV5-1; clone size: few; J gene: TRBJ2-3; D gene: TRBD1; CDR3 DNA: TGCGCCAGCAGCCCAAGAGGACAGGGGGCATTAAAGACGCAGTATTTT; CDR3 protein: CASSPRGQGALKTQYF
V gene: TRBV5-1; clone size: few; J gene: TRBJ2-7; D gene: NA; CDR3 DNA: TGCGCCAGCAGCTTGGCGACTACTCGGGAGCAGTACTTC; CDR3 protein: CASSLATTREQYF
V gene: TRBV19; clone size: few; J gene: TRBJ2-1; D gene: TRBD2; CDR3 DNA: TGTGCCAGTAGTATCCCCGGGACTAGCGGGAGTTCATACAATGAGCAGTTCTTC; CDR3 protein: CASSIPGTSGSSYNEQFF